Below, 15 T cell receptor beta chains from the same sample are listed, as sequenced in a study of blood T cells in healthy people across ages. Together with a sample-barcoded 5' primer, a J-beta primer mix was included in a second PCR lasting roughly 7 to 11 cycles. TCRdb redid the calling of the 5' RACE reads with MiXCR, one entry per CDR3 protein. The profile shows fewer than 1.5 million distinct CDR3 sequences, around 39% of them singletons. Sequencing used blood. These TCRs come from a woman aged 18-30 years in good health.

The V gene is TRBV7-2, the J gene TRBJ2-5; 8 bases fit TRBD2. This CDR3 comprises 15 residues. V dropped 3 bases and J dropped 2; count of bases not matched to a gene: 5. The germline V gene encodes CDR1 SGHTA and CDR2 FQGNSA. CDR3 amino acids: CASSFGGGQQETQYF. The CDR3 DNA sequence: TGTGCCAGCAGCTTCGGGGGGGGACAACAAGAGACCCAGTACTTC.

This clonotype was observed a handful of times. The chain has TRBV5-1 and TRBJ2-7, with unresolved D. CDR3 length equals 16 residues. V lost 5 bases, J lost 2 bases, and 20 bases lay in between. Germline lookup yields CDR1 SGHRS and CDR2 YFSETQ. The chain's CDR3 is CASSLTPPDGAYEQYF. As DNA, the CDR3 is TGCGCCAGCAGTTTGACCCCCCCGGACGGAGCCTACGAGCAGTACTTC.

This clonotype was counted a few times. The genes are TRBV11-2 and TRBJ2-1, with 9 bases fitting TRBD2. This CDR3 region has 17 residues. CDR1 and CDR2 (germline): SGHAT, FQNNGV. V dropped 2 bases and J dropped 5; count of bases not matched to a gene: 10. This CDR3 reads CASSLKRTSDLDNEQFF. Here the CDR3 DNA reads TGTGCCAGCAGCTTAAAGCGGACTAGCGACCTCGACAATGAGCAGTTCTTC.

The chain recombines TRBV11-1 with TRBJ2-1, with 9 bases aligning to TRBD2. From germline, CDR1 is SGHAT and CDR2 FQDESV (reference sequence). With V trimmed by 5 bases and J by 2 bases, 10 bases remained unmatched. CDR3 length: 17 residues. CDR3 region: CASSPTFSGSTYNEQFF. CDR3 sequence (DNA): TGTGCCAGCAGCCCCACATTTAGCGGGAGCACCTACAATGAGCAGTTCTTC.

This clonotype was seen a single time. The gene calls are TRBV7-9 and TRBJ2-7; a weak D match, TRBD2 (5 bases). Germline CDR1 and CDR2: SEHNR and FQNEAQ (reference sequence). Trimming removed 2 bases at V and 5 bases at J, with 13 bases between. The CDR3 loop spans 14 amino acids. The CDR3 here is CASSLTGLVDEQYF. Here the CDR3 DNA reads TGTGCCAGCAGCTTAACCGGACTTGTAGACGAGCAGTACTTC.

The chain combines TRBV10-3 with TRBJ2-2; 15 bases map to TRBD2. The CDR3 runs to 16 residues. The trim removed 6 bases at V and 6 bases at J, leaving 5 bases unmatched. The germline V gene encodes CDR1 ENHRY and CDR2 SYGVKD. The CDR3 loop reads CAISRTSGRAAGELFF. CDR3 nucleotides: TGTGCCATCAGCAGGACTAGCGGGAGGGCTGCCGGGGAGCTGTTTTTT.

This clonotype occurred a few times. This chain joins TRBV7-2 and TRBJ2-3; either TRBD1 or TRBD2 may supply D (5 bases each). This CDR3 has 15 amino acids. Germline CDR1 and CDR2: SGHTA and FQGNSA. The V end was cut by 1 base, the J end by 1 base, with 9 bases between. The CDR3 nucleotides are TGTGCCAGCAGCTTAGACCTGGGGGGCACAGATACGCAGTATTTT. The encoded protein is CASSLDLGGTDTQYF.

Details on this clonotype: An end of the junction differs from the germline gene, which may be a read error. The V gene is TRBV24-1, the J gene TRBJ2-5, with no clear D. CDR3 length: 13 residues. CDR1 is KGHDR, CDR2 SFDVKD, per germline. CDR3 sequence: CATSDFNEETRYF. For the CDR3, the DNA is TGTGCCACCAGTGATTTCAATGAGGAGACCCGGTACTTC.

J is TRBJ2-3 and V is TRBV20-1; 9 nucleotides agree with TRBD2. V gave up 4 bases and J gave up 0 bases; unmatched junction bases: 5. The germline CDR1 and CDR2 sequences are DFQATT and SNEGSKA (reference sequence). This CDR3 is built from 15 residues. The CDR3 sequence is CSATIAGDSTDTQYF. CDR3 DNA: TGCAGTGCTACCATAGCGGGGGATAGCACAGATACGCAGTATTTT.

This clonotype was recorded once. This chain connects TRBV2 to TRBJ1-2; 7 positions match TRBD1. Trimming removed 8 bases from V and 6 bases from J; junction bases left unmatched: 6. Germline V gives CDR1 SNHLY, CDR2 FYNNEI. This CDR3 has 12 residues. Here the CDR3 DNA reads TGTGCCAGCGAGAGGGGGCACGATGGCTACACCTTC. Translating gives CASERGHDGYTF. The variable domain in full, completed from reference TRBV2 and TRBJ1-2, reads EPEVTQTPSHQVTQMGQEVILRCVPISNHLYFYWYRQILGQKVEFLVSFYNNEISEKSEIFDDQFSVERPDGSNFTLKIRSTKLEDSAMYFCASERGHDGYTFGSGTRLTVV.

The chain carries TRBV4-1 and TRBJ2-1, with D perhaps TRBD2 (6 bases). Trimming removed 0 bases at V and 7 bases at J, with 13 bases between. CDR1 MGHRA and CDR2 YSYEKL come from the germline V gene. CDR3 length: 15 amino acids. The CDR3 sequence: CASSQDQRVPNEQFF. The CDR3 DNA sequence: TGCGCCAGCAGCCAAGACCAGCGGGTCCCAAATGAGCAGTTCTTC.

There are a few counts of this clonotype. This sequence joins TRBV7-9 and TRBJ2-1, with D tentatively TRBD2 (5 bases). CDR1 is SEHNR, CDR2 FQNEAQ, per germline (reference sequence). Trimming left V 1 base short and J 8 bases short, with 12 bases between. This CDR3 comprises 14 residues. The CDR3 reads CASSLGRGKYEQFF. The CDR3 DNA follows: TGTGCCAGCAGCTTAGGACGAGGGAAATATGAGCAGTTCTTC.

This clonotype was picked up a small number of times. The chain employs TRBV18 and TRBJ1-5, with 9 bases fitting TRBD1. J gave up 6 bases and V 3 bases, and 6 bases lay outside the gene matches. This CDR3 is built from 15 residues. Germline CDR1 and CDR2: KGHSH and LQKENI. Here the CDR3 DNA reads TGTGCCAGCTCACCGGGACAGGGAGGGGGTCAGCCCCAGCATTTT. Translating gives CASSPGQGGGQPQHF.

The CDR3 sequence: CAISAPRGVVDLYEQYF. CDR3 in DNA: TGTGCCATCAGCGCACCCCGGGGGGTCGTCGATCTCTACGAGCAGTACTTC. The rearrangement uses TRBV10-3 and TRBJ2-7; 7 nucleotides line up with TRBD2. The CDR3 is 17 amino acids. V was pared by 6 bases and J by 3 bases, with 17 bases of the junction left unmatched. Germline loops: CDR1 ENHRY, CDR2 SYGVKD.

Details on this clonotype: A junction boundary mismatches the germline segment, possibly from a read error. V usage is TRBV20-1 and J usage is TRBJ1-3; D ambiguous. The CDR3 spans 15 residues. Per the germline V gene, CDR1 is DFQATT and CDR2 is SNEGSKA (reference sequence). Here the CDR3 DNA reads TGCAGAGCTAGAGATATTGTTGGGCCTGGAAACACCATATATTTT. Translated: CRARDIVGPGNTIYF.